This T cell receptor (beta chain) was captured in a study of T cell responses to AZD1222 COVID-19 vaccine listed by TCRdb under 2021. About the full investigation: A total of 230 to 250 trial participants underwent TCR sequencing, of whom around 200 received two doses of AZD1222 and 26 received two doses of the MenACWY control vaccine. Trial participants were enrolled by age into subgroups of 18-55, 56-69 and 70-plus years, and about 150, 27 and 61 TCR-sequenced participants, respectively, were included in these subgroups.

With regard to this clone: This receptor's antigen is unknown. The input lacks base qualities; no much larger clone sits a single base away.

Via the germline V gene, CDR1 is SGHTA and CDR2 FQGTGA. Relative to germline, V is 6 bases shorter and J is 4 bases shorter, with 12 bases between their ends. Taken from cysteine to phenylalanine, the CDR3 has 13 residues. Solely the CDR3 DNA is kept, with 39 bases framed from the first base. The CDR3 regions of human TCRbeta chains were analyzed by immunosequencing. In the source study's methods: TCRs in the repertoires were compared against a reference library of SARS-CoV-2-specific TCRs that had been generated with the MIRA antigen-specificity platform. Breadth was defined as the fraction of unique TCRs that were SARS-CoV-2-associated, and depth was defined as the fraction of total T cells that were SARS-CoV-2-associated. Each spike-specific TCR was assigned to its reactive spike region and to a CD4 or CD8 class using the MIRA data. Log10-transformed breadth and depth values were compared by one-way ANOVA with Sidak's multiple comparisons tests. This immuneACCESS table, as held by TCRdb, lists in-frame sequences with V and J called but not all clones. Of the missing ones, under half trace to an unresolved V gene in checked studies; the others have no known cause. That table supplies the V and J calls and clone size; D and trimming were determined from the DNA. The sample has 100,000 to 120,000 clones on record, 85% to 90% of them singletons. The ten largest clones represent more than 14% of the sample.

What this sample's time point label stands for: about 28 days (+/-7) after the second vaccine dose. AZD1222 recipients whose second dose came at about 4 weeks and those whose second dose came at about 12 weeks were combined into one group, since spike-specific TCR depth and breadth did not differ between the two schedules. Samples from vaccinated people were obtained from the UK trials COV001 and COV002, which included a single-blind randomized controlled phase 2/3 trial of AZD1222 (ChAdOx1 nCoV-19) in healthy adults. For TCRbeta chain sequencing, PBMC samples from trial participants were taken at day 0 and at day 28 after the second dose. Overall study outcomes, separate from this receptor: The whole spike protein was spanned by vaccine-associated CD4 TCRs, and dominant responses were seen in regions 160-218 and 743-854. Reportedly, almost half of the unique spike-specific TCRs recognized epitopes lying outside the regions that are mutated in the B.1.351 and B.1.1.7 variants. After two AZD1222 doses, both the breadth and the depth of spike-specific TCRs were significantly higher than at day 0 and than in MenACWY recipients. Participants were mostly white British and included more females than males, and it was suggested by the authors that clonal diversity may have been underestimated. The 56-69-year group was small, and its depth increase did not reach significance, likely because of low power. No day 14 peak-response samples were available, so repertoires were characterized only after the peak T cell response. Only a handful of AZD1222 recipients were SARS-CoV-2 seropositive at baseline, limiting conclusions about previously exposed vaccinees.

The chain joins TRBV7-3 to TRBJ1-1; the D gene is not confidently resolved. The sequences come from peripheral blood, collected 28 days after the second AZD1222 dose. This TCR came from an adult who received the AZD1222 COVID-19 vaccine. The CDR3 protein sequence reads: CASSSSGSTEAFF. In nucleotides, the sequence is TGTGCCAGCAGTTCCTCGGGGAGCACTGAAGCTTTCTTT. With the portions outside the CDR3 filled from the reference TRBV7-3 and TRBJ1-1 genes, the complete variable region becomes GAGVSQTPSNKVTEKGKYVELRCDPISGHTALYWYRQSLGQGPEFLIYFQGTGAADDSGLPNDRFFAVRPEGSVSTLKIQRTERGDSAVYLCASSSSGSTEAFFGQGTRLTVV.